Listed here is a single T cell receptor (beta chain). Its antigen is currently unknown. Graves' hyperthyroidism without ophthalmopathy progression within 18 months was termed stable. Amplified TCR beta CDR3 regions derived from RNA transcripts. The HTBI primer set drove a first-round RT-PCR of the TCR CDR3. A single record per CDR3 protein comes from TCRdb applying MiXCR to the multiplex PCR reads. The sample shows hundreds of thousands of distinct CDR3 sequences, about 14% of them seen only once. These data belong to a study of T cells in Graves' hyperthyroidism and ophthalmopathy. The CDR3 has 15 residues. Germline V gene sequence: CDR1 MNHNS, CDR2 SASEGT. Trimming removed 6 bases from V and 6 bases from J; junction bases left unmatched: 10. Regarding the study as a whole: In simple terms, a model built on 13 V-J features told ophthalmopathy apart from stable hyperthyroidism.

Sequenced: blood. The chain joins TRBV6-1 to TRBJ1-4; 7 nucleotides line up with TRBD1. This clonotype originated in a woman between 18 and 29 years old with Graves' hyperthyroidism. The CDR3 reads CASRRSTGSDEKLFF. The CDR3 DNA follows: TGTGCCAGCAGACGCTCGACAGGGTCGGATGAAAAACTGTTTTTT.